The entry that follows covers one TCR beta chain sequence. This entry belongs to a study of blood T cell repertoires in COVID-19. Study details: Acute and convalescent COVID-19 samples came from the United States, Italy and Spain. Nucleic acid was either cDNA or gDNA, and it came from T cells, B-cell-depleted T cells, or PBMCs.

Methods used by the authors: Estimated nucleated cell counts came from reference gene primer amplification. Here immunoSEQ multiplex PCR was the method, and the copy in TCRdb shows in-frame clones only, minus some. The DNA gave D and trimming, while V, J and clone size come from that table. The data show about 78,000 clones, with around 80% seen just once and about 5.6% held by the top ten. Germline V gene data show CDR1 as MNHNY and CDR2 as SVGAGI (reference sequence). V lost 2 bases and J lost 6; bases outside the gene matches: 6. CDR3 length equals 15 residues. The specimen sequenced was peripheral blood. The receptor was isolated from a man aged 60-69 years with active or convalescent COVID-19. The chain recombines TRBV6-6 with TRBJ1-5; TRBD1 aligns across 8 bases. CDR3 sequence: CASSYQTGVGQPQHF. In nucleotides, the CDR3 is TGTGCCAGCAGTTACCAGACAGGGGTAGGTCAGCCCCAGCATTTT.